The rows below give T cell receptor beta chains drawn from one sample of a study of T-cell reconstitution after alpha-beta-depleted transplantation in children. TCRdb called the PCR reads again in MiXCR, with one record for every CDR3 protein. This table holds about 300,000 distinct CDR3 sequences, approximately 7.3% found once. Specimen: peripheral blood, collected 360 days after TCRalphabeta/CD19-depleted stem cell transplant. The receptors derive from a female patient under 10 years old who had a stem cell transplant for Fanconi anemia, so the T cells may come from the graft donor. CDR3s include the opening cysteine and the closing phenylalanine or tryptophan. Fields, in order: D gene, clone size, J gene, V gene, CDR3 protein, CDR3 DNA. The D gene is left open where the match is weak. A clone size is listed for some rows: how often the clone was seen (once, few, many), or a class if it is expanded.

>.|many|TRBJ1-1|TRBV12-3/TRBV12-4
CASSPSRGMGTEAFF
TGTGCCAGCAGCCCTAGCCGGGGAATGGGAACTGAAGCTTTCTTT
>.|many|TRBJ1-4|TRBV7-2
CASSQTYLNEKLFF
TGTGCCAGCAGCCAAACATACCTAAATGAAAAACTGTTTTTT
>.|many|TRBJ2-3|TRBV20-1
CSVSQGNTDTQYF
TGCAGTGTCTCCCAGGGGAACACAGATACGCAGTATTTT
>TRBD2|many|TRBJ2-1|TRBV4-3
CASSRGLGIYEQFF
TGCGCCAGCAGCCGAGGACTAGGTATCTATGAGCAGTTCTTC
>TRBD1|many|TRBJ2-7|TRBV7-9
CASSFPGGSYEQYF
TGTGCCAGCAGCTTTCCAGGGGGATCCTACGAGCAGTACTTC
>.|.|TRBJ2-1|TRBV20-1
CSASPARGFHNEQFF
TGCAGTGCTAGCCCGGCCCGGGGCTTCCACAATGAGCAGTTCTTC
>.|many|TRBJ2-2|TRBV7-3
CASSSTPTGYAGELFF
TGTGCCAGCAGCTCTACCCCCACAGGGTACGCCGGGGAGCTGTTTTTT
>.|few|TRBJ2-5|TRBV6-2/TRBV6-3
CASSSPLGRAGQETQYF
TGTGCCAGCAGCTCCCCCCTCGGAAGGGCCGGCCAAGAGACCCAGTACTTC
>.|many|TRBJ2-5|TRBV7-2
CASSLFTQETQYF
TGTGCCAGCAGCTTATTCACCCAAGAGACCCAGTACTTC
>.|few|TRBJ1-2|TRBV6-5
CASSYSSRDYGYTF
TGTGCCAGCAGTTACTCTTCACGGGACTATGGCTACACCTTC
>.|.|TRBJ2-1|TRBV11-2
CASSLIRGESYNEQFF
TGTGCCAGCAGCTTAATCAGGGGCGAGTCCTACAATGAGCAGTTCTTC